These 26 T cell receptor beta chains share one sample of origin, sequenced in a study of blood T cell repertoires in COVID-19. Produced via immunoSEQ multiplex PCR; TCRdb's table is partial and in-frame only. The sample consists of 150,000 to 200,000 clones, approximately 90% of them appearing once. Input material: peripheral blood. The receptor set was obtained from a man in his fifties or sixties with acute or convalescent COVID-19.

The CDR3 bases are TGTGCCAGCAGCGTTCAAAACACCGGGGAGCTGTTTTTT. Translated, it gives CASSVQNTGELFF. The chain is built from TRBV9 and TRBJ2-2; no clear D gene. V was cut by 2 bases and J by 2 bases, with 4 bases left in between. Germline CDR1 SGDLS, CDR2 YYNGEE. The CDR3 extends over 13 amino acids.

CDR3 residues: CASSWQGARGQPQHF. The CDR3 nucleotides read TGTGCCAGCAGTTGGCAGGGGGCGAGAGGTCAGCCCCAGCATTTT. The rearrangement uses TRBV28 and TRBJ1-5; the match to TRBD1 covers 8 bases. Per germline, CDR1 MDHEN and CDR2 SYDVKM. There are 15 residues in the CDR3. The trim removed 4 bases at V and 6 bases at J, leaving 8 bases unmatched.

The rearrangement links TRBV7-2 to TRBJ1-2; D ambiguous. The germline V gene encodes CDR1 SGHTA and CDR2 FQGNSA. V was shortened by 2 bases and J by 6 bases, with 13 bases between the two germline ends. The CDR3 spans 14 residues. In DNA form, the CDR3 reads TGTGCCAGCAGCTTACAAAGAATCGCGAATGGCTACACCTTC. As protein: CASSLQRIANGYTF.

V gene TRBV27 combines with J gene TRBJ2-3; 13 bases are a match to TRBD2. The V gene's germline CDR1 is MNHEY and CDR2 SMNVEV (reference sequence). CDR3 size: 17 residues. The J segment lost 3 bases and the V segment lost 2 bases, leaving 5 bases of the junction unmatched. The CDR3 DNA reads as TGTGCCAGCAGTTTAACTCCGGGACTAGCGGGAACAGATACGCAGTATTTT. Its translation is CASSLTPGLAGTDTQYF.

The chain has TRBV29-1 and TRBJ1-2, with D perhaps matching TRBD1 (5 bases). CDR1 is SQVTM and CDR2 is ANQGSEA in the germline V gene. The CDR3 is made up of 12 amino acids. V was trimmed by 7 bases and J by 1 base, leaving 10 bases between them. CDR3 sequence: CSAWGGNYGYTF. DNA for the CDR3: TGCAGCGCCTGGGGGGGTAACTATGGCTACACCTTC. The full variable domain, in which reference TRBV29-1 and TRBJ1-2 provide the parts outside the CDR3, is SAVISQKPSRDICQRGTSLTIQCQVDSQVTMMFWYRQQPGQSLTLIATANQGSEATYESGFVIDKFPISRPNLTFSTLTVSNMSPEDSSIYLCSAWGGNYGYTFGSGTRLTVV.

This chain joins TRBV28 and TRBJ1-3; D unclear. Germline V gene data show CDR1 as MDHEN and CDR2 as SYDVKM. The V gene lost 2 bases and the J gene lost 3 bases, with 8 bases spanning the gap. The CDR3 runs to 14 residues. The CDR3 here is CASSLEGSGNTIYF. DNA of the CDR3: TGTGCCAGCAGTTTAGAGGGTAGTGGAAACACCATATATTTT.

In regard to this clone: The junction shows a germline mismatch at one end, possibly a read error. The rearrangement links TRBV7-7 to TRBJ2-5, with 8 positions matching TRBD1. CDR1 SSHAT and CDR2 FNYEAQ come from the germline V gene (reference sequence). The CDR3 extends over 16 amino acids. DNA for the CDR3: TGTGCTAGCAGCTTAGAACCAGGGGGCTCACAAGAGACCCAGTACTTC. Amino acids: CASSLEPGGSQETQYF.

This chain connects TRBV3-1 (or the pseudogene TRBV3-2) to TRBJ2-1; the match to TRBD2 covers 13 bases. Germline CDR1 LGHDT, CDR2 YNNKEL (reference sequence). With V trimmed by 0 bases and J by 0 bases, 11 bases remained unmatched. The CDR3 contains 21 residues. Here the CDR3 reads CASSQEGGTSGDLSSYNEQFF. The CDR3 coding sequence is TGTGCCAGCAGCCAAGAGGGTGGGACTAGCGGGGACCTGAGCTCCTACAATGAGCAGTTCTTC.

The chain is built from TRBV7-9 and TRBJ2-7; maybe TRBD1 (7 bases). CDR1 and CDR2 from the germline V gene are SEHNR and FQNEAQ (reference sequence). Trimming pared 5 bases from V and 7 bases from J, leaving 21 bases between. This CDR3 is built from 15 residues. DNA for the CDR3: TGTGCCAGCAGCCAGGGGGGTAGGATTCCTGAGGAGCAGTACTTC. Its protein product is CASSQGGRIPEEQYF.

CDR3 sequence: CASSQGASGVAKNIQYF. The CDR3, as DNA: TGCGCCAGCAGCCAAGGGGCTAGCGGGGTAGCCAAAAACATTCAGTACTTC. J is TRBJ2-4 and V is TRBV4-3, with 9 bases identical to TRBD2. The CDR3 covers 17 residues. V lost 1 base and J lost 0; bases outside the gene matches: 4. The germline V gene has CDR1 LGHNA and CDR2 YSLEER.

The gene calls are TRBV5-1 and TRBJ2-5, with D possibly TRBD2 on 7 matching bases. Germline values: CDR1 SGHRS, CDR2 YFSETQ. This CDR3 is built from 14 residues. V lost 2 bases and J lost 6, with 14 bases in between. DNA of the CDR3: TGCGCCAGCAGCTTAGGGGGGGGCGAGAAGACCCAGTACTTC. Translating it yields CASSLGGGEKTQYF. Full variable domain (rest looked up from reference TRBV5-1 and TRBJ2-5): KAGVTQTPRYLIKTRGQQVTLSCSPISGHRSVSWYQQTPGQGLQFLFEYFSETQRNKGNFPGRFSGRQFSNSRSEMNVSTLELGDSALYLCASSLGGGEKTQYFGPGTRLLVL.

The CDR3 spells CASSLVGGYAGEQYF. The CDR3 DNA is TGTGCCAGCAGCTTAGTAGGAGGGTATGCCGGGGAGCAGTACTTC. The chain carries TRBV7-9 and TRBJ2-7, with D possibly TRBD2 on 6 matching bases. The CDR3 is made up of 15 amino acids. With 1 base removed from V and 7 bases from J, the gap between germline ends came to 17 bases. CDR1 and CDR2 from the germline V gene are SEHNR and FQNEAQ (reference sequence).

The chain joins TRBV28 to TRBJ2-1; TRBD2 matches at 9 bases. The CDR3 sequence is 15 residues long. V lost 2 bases and J lost 6; bases outside the gene matches: 5. The germline V gene has CDR1 MDHEN and CDR2 SYDVKM. This chain's CDR3 is CASSLLAGGPNEQFF. DNA of the CDR3: TGTGCCAGCAGTTTACTCGCGGGAGGGCCCAATGAGCAGTTCTTC.

The chain is built from TRBV29-1 and TRBJ1-2, with D possibly being TRBD1 (6 bases). The CDR3 totals 12 residues. Germline lookup yields CDR1 SQVTM and CDR2 ANQGSEA. V lost 7 bases and J 4 bases, leaving 13 bases between the germline ends. CDR3 in DNA: TGCAGCGGTTTGACAGGTACCTATGGCTACACCTTC. It is translated as CSGLTGTYGYTF.

About this clone: The same CDR3 arises from other DNA sequences in this sample as well. V is TRBV29-1 and J is TRBJ2-2, with no clear D. The CDR3 spans 11 residues. V dropped 6 bases and J dropped 5 bases, with 7 bases sitting between them. Germline CDR1 SQVTM, CDR2 ANQGSEA. CDR3 residues: CSVGRTGELFF. The CDR3 DNA reads as TGCAGCGTCGGCAGGACCGGGGAGCTGTTTTTT.

This clone was found once. V gene TRBV6-2 or TRBV6-3 combines with J gene TRBJ1-2; D is undetermined. The V and J ends lost 1 base and 4 bases respectively, with 7 bases between them. This CDR3 spans 13 amino acids. The germline V gene encodes CDR1 MNHEY and CDR2 SVGEGT. CDR3 coding DNA: TGTGCCAGCAGTTACTTGACGGGCTATGGCTACACCTTC. Its translation is CASSYLTGYGYTF.

This rearrangement joins TRBV28 to TRBJ2-3; 7 positions agree with TRBD2. Germline CDR1 MDHEN, CDR2 SYDVKM. V shed 4 bases, J shed 9 bases, and the junction held 16 bases outside the gene matches. The CDR3 has 16 residues. The CDR3 nucleotides are TGTGCCAGCAGTTCCGGGGGGAGGAGGGCACAGATAACGCAGTATTTT. It codes for CASSSGGRRAQITQYF. The complete variable domain, with remaining parts taken from reference TRBV28 and TRBJ2-3, reads DVKVTQSSRYLVKRTGEKVFLECVQDMDHENMFWYRQDPGLGLRLIYFSYDVKMKEKGDIPEGYSVSREKKERFSLILESASTNQTSMYLCASSSGGRRAQITQYFGPGTRLTVL.

V gene TRBV6-5 combines with J gene TRBJ2-3; TRBD2 agrees at 9 bases. After removal of 4 bases from V and 0 bases from J, the junction contained 5 bases not matched to a gene. The CDR3 consists of 16 residues. Looked up from germline, CDR1 is MNHEY and CDR2 is SVGAGI. The CDR3 DNA follows: TGTGCCAGCAGTTTTCATAGCGGGGGTAGCACAGATACGCAGTATTTT. Translation: CASSFHSGGSTDTQYF.

The chain carries TRBV5-1 and TRBJ2-5; possible D gene TRBD1, 6 bases. Germline V gives CDR1 SGHRS, CDR2 YFSETQ. Trimming took 0 bases from V and 3 from J, leaving 12 bases between them. The CDR3 sequence is 15 residues long. CDR3 loop: CASSLVGRGEETQYF. CDR3 sequence (DNA): TGCGCCAGCAGCTTGGTCGGCAGGGGAGAAGAGACCCAGTACTTC.

This clone was observed a single time. The CDR3 nucleotides read TGTGCCAGTAGCCTCCAGGAAACAACTAATGAAAAACTGTTTTTT. Translating it yields CASSLQETTNEKLFF. The chain employs TRBV19 and TRBJ1-4; D is ambiguous. Trimming cost V 6 bases and J 0 bases, with 11 bases left between them. The CDR3 spans 15 residues. Germline CDR1 LNHDA, CDR2 SQIVND (reference sequence).

The rearrangement links TRBV6-6 to TRBJ1-5; TRBD1 aligns across 7 bases. Germline lookup yields CDR1 MNHNY and CDR2 SVGAGI (reference sequence). The CDR3 runs to 13 residues. V lost 8 bases and J lost 4; bases outside the gene matches: 5. CDR3 nucleotides: TGTGCCAGCGCGGACAGGTCTAATCAGCCCCAGCATTTT. Protein: CASADRSNQPQHF.

The gene calls are TRBV11-2 and TRBJ2-3; no clear D. Trimming shortened V by 2 bases and J by 2 bases, and 2 bases separated the two germline ends. The CDR3 extends over 12 amino acids. The germline V gene encodes CDR1 SGHAT and CDR2 FQNNGV. CDR3 amino acids: CASSLHTDTQYF. CDR3 nucleotide sequence: TGTGCCAGCAGCTTACACACAGATACGCAGTATTTT. The full variable domain, in which reference TRBV11-2 and TRBJ2-3 provide the parts outside the CDR3, is EAGVAQSPRYKIIEKRQSVAFWCNPISGHATLYWYQQILGQGPKLLIQFQNNGVVDDSQLPKDRFSAERLKGVDSTLKIQPAKLEDSAVYLCASSLHTDTQYFGPGTRLTVL.

The rearrangement uses TRBV5-6 and TRBJ2-1; weak D call: TRBD2 (5 bases). The germline V gene encodes CDR1 SGHDT and CDR2 YYEEEE. This CDR3 comprises 18 residues. V was clipped by 4 bases and J by 4 bases, with 24 bases between them. The CDR3 DNA is TGTGCCAGCAGCCGCCCCCTCGGGGTTGGTGGTCTTTACAATGAGCAGTTCTTC. Translation: CASSRPLGVGGLYNEQFF.

The J gene is TRBJ2-7, the V gene TRBV19, with D possibly matching TRBD1 (5 bases). Deletions cut 2 bases from V and 6 bases from J, with 17 bases between. CDR3 length: 15 residues. CDR1 and CDR2 from the germline V gene are LNHDA and SQIVND (reference sequence). In DNA, the CDR3 is TGTGCCAGTAGTATAAGTAGCCAGGGAACTGGCGAGCAGTACTTC. Translated, it gives CASSISSQGTGEQYF.

The chain uses TRBV7-6 and TRBJ2-2, with D perhaps TRBD2 (5 bases). Trimming took 5 bases from V and 4 from J, leaving 14 bases between them. Germline V gene data show CDR1 as SGHVS and CDR2 as FNYEAQ. The CDR3 spans 15 residues. CDR3: CASSPRPGSTGELFF. The DNA of the CDR3 is TGTGCCAGCAGCCCCCGCCCGGGGAGCACCGGGGAGCTGTTTTTT.

This clone was counted once. This sequence joins TRBV3-1 (or the pseudogene TRBV3-2) and TRBJ1-2; D is undetermined. The CDR3 consists of 16 residues. In germline, CDR1 is LGHDT, CDR2 YNNKEL (reference sequence). The V gene lost 0 bases and the J gene lost 0 bases, with 11 bases spanning the gap. CDR3: CASSQDRGEANYGYTF. DNA for the CDR3: TGTGCCAGCAGCCAAGATCGCGGAGAAGCTAACTATGGCTACACCTTC.